The TCR beta chain under discussion was sequenced for a study of tissue T cells after allogeneic stem cell transplantation. The CDR3 sequence is 13 residues long. V was pared by 6 bases and J by 3 bases, with 11 bases between. Germline-derived CDR1 and CDR2 are KGHSH and LQKENI. Autopsy tissues spanned esophagus to rectum, liver, skin, and lymphoid organs including spleen. Profiling relied on immunoSEQ multiplex PCR, and the TCRdb table lists in-frame clones only, not all of them. The data contain roughly 6,000 clones, under 75% of them singletons. The sample was duodenum tissue, taken at autopsy. This sequence was found in a woman aged 18 to 55 with breast cancer. The V gene is TRBV18, the J gene TRBJ1-1, with D perhaps matching TRBD1 (5 bases). CDR3 in DNA: TGTGCCAGCTCCCGTCCGGGGGACACTGAAGCTTTCTTT. Amino acid sequence: CASSRPGDTEAFF. The entire variable domain, with the rest obtained from reference TRBV18 and TRBJ1-1, is as follows: NAGVMQNPRHLVRRRGQEARLRCSPMKGHSHVYWYRQLPEEGLKFMVYLQKENIIDESGMPKERFSAEFPKEGPSILRIQQVVRGDSAAYFCASSRPGDTEAFFGQGTRLTVV.